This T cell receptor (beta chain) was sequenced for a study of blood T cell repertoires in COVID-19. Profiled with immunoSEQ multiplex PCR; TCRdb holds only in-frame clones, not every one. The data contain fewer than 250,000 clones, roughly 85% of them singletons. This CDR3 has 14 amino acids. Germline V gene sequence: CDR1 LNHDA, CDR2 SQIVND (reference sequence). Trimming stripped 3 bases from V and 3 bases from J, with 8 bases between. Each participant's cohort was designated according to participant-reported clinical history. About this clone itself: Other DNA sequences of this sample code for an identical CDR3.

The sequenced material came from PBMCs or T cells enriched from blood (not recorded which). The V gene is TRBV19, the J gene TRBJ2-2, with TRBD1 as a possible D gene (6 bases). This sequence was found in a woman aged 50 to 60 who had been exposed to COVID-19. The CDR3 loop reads CASSIHRDTGELFF. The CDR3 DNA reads TGTGCCAGTAGTATCCACAGGGACACCGGGGAGCTGTTTTTT. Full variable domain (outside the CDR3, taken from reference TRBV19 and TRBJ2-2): DGGITQSPKYLFRKEGQNVTLSCEQNLNHDAMYWYRQDPGQGLRLIYYSQIVNDFQKGDIAEGYSVSREKKESFPLTVTSAQKNPTAFYLCASSIHRDTGELFFGEGSRLTVL.